This TCR beta chain was obtained from a study of blood T cell repertoires in COVID-19. Only in-frame clones appear in the TCRdb table, and some are missing; sequencing was by immunoSEQ multiplex PCR. The sample lists around 59,000 clones, roughly 80% seen once, with nearly 10% in the top ten. The CDR3 length is 14 residues. The germline V gene encodes CDR1 SEHNR and CDR2 FQNEAQ (reference sequence). The V and J ends lost 8 bases and 1 base respectively, with 14 bases between them. This clone showed up just once. The receptor was isolated from a human donor in a cohort sampled during active COVID-19. What was sequenced was peripheral blood. V is TRBV7-9 and J is TRBJ1-2; D ambiguous. The CDR3 loop reads CASRWADLNYGYTF. CDR3 coding DNA: TGTGCCAGCCGGTGGGCAGATCTTAACTATGGCTACACCTTC. Full variable domain (remainder filled in from reference TRBV7-9 and TRBJ1-2): DTGVSQNPRHKITKRGQNVTFRCDPISEHNRLYWYRQTLGQGPEFLTYFQNEAQLEKSRLLSDRFSAERPKGSFSTLEIQRTEQGDSAMYLCASRWADLNYGYTFGSGTRLTVV.